This T cell receptor (beta chain) was recorded in a study of lymphopenia after photon versus proton radiotherapy. Study-level results: Post-nadir TCR diversity decline inversely tracked overall survival among those who died.

The protocol was immunoSEQ multiplex PCR, while the TCRdb copy is restricted to in-frame clones and leaves out a portion. The sample lists around 28,000 clones; around 82% were seen once. The V end lost 6 bases, the J end lost 6 bases, and 12 bases lay between the germline ends. The germline gives CDR1 LNHDA, CDR2 SQIVND (reference sequence). CDR3 size: 14 residues. Details on this clone: Its antigen remains unidentified.

This sequence joins TRBV19 and TRBJ1-6, with D maybe TRBD1 (5 bases). The receptor's source is a man in his fifties with gastric cancer. The sample consisted of peripheral blood, taken from a patient treated with photon-based radiotherapy. The CDR3 here is CASSPTGANSPLHF. The CDR3 DNA reads as TGTGCCAGTAGCCCCACTGGGGCTAATTCACCCCTCCACTTT.